This T cell receptor (beta chain) was sequenced during a study of blood T cell repertoires in COVID-19. Study as a whole: The United States, Italy and Spain provided the acute and convalescent COVID-19 samples. Sample material is recorded as cDNA or gDNA derived from T cells, B-cell-depleted T cells, or PBMCs.

Authors' processing steps: Reference gene primer amplification gave estimated nucleated cell counts. Profiled with immunoSEQ multiplex PCR; TCRdb holds only in-frame clones, not every one. V, J and clone size are those of that table, while D and trimming were read from the DNA. The data hold approximately 93,000 clones, with roughly 85% observed a single time. J was trimmed by 3 bases and V by 0 bases; bases with no gene match: 7. The CDR3 is 16 residues long. From germline, CDR1 is MGHRA and CDR2 YSYEKL. Sequenced sample: peripheral blood. The V gene is TRBV4-1, the J gene TRBJ2-7; 8 bases agree with TRBD1. This TCR derives from a man aged 45-60 years with active or convalescent COVID-19. CDR3 nucleotide sequence: TGCGCCAGCAGCCAAGATGGGTCAGGGGGCTTCTACGAGCAGTACTTC. Encoded protein: CASSQDGSGGFYEQYF.